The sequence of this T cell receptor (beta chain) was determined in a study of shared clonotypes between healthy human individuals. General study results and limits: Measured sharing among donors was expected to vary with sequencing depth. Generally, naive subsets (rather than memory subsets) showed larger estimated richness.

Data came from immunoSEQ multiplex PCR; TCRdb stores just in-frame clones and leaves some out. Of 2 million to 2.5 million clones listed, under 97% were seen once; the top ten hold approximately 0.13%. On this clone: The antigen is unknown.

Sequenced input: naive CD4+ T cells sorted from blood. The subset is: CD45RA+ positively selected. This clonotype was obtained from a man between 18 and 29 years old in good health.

This CDR3 is CARRTATNEKLFF. DNA of the CDR3: TGTGCCAGGCGAACAGCAACTAATGAAAAACTGTTTTTT. The chain combines TRBV11-2 with TRBJ1-4; D call uncertain. Per the germline V gene, CDR1 is SGHAT and CDR2 is FQNNGV. CDR3 length equals 13 residues. V lost 9 bases and J 0 bases, leaving 8 bases between the germline ends.